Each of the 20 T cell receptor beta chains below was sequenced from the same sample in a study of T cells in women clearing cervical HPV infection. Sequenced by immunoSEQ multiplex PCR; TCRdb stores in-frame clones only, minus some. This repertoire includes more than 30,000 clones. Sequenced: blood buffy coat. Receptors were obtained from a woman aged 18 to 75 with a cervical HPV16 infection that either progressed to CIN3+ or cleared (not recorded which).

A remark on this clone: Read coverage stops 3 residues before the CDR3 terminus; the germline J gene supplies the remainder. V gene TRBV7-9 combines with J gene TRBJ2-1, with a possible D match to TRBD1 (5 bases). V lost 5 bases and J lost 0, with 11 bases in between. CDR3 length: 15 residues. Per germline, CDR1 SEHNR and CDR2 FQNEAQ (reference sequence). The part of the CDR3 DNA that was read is TGTGCCAGCAGCCCCAGGGCGAGCTCCTACAATGAG. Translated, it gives CASSPRASSYNE. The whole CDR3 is CASSPRASSYNEQFF.

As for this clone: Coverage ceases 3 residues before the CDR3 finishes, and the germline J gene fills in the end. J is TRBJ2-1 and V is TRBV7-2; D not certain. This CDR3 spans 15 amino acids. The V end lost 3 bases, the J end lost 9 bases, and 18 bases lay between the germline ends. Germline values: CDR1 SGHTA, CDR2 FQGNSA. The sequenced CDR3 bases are TGTGCCAGCAGCTTTTCGACTGCGTCGGTGGTTGAG. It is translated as CASSFSTASVVE. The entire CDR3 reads CASSFSTASVVEQFF.

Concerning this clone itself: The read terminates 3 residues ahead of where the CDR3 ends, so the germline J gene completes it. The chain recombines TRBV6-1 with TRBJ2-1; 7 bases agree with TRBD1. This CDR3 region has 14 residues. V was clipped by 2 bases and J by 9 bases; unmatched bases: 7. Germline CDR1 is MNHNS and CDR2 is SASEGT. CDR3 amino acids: CASSEQGVVSEQFF. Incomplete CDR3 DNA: TGTGCCAGCAGTGAACAGGGGGTAGTGAGTGAG.

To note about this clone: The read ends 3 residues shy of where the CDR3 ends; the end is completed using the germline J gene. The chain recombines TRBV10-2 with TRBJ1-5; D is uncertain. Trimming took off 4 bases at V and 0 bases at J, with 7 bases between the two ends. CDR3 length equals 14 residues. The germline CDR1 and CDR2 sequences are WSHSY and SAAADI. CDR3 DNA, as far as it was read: TGCGCCAGCAGTGCGTCTTATAGCAATCAGCCC. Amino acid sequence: CASSASYSNQP. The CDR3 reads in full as CASSASYSNQPQHF.

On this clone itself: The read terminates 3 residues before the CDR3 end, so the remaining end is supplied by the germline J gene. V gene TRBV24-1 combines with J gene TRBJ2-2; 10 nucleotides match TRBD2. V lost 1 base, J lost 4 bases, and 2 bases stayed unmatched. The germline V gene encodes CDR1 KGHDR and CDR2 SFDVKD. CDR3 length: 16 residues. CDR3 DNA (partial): TGTGCCACCAGTGATTTCAGCGGGGGGGGCACCGGGGAG. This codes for CATSDFSGGGTGE. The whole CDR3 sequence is CATSDFSGGGTGELFF.

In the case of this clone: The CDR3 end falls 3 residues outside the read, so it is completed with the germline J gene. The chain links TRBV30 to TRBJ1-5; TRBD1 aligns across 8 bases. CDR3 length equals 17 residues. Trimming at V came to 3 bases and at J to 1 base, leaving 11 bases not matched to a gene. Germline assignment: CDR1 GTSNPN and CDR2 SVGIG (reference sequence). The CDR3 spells CAWSHRPWDRSNQPQHF. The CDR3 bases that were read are TGTGCCTGGAGCCACCGCCCCTGGGACAGGAGCAATCAGCCC.

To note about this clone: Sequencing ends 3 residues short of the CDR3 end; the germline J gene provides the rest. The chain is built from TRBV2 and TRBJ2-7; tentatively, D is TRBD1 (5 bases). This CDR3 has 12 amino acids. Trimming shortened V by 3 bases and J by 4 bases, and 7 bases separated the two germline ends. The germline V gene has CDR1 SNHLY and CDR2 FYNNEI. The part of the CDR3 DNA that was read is TGTGCCAGCAGTGAGCGACAGTACGAG. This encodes CASSERQYE. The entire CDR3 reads CASSERQYEQYF. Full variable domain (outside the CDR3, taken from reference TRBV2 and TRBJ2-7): EPEVTQTPSHQVTQMGQEVILRCVPISNHLYFYWYRQILGQKVEFLVSFYNNEISEKSEIFDDQFSVERPDGSNFTLKIRSTKLEDSAMYFCASSERQYEQYFGPGTRLTVT.

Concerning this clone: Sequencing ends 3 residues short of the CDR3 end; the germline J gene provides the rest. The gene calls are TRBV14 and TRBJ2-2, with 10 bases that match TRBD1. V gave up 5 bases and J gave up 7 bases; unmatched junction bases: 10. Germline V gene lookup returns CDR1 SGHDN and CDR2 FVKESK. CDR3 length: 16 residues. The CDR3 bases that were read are TGTGCCAGCAGCGAATACGGGACAGGGGTTTTCGGGGAG. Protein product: CASSEYGTGVFGE. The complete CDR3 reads CASSEYGTGVFGELFF.

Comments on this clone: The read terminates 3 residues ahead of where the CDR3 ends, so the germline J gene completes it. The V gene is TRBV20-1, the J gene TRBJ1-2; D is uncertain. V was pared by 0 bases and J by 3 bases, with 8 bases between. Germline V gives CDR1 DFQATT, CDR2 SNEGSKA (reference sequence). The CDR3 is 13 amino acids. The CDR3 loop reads CSAREQNDYGYTF. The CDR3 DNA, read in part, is TGCAGTGCTAGAGAACAGAATGACTATGGC.

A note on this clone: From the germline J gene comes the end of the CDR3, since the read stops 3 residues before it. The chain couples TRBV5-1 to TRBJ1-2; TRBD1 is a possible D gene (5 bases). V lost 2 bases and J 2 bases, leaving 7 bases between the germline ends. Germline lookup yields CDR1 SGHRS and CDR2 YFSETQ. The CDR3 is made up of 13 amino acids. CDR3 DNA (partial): TGCGCCAGCAGCTTAGGGGCCAACTATGGC. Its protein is CASSLGANYG. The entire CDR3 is CASSLGANYGYTF. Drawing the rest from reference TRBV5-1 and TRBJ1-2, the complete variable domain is KAGVTQTPRYLIKTRGQQVTLSCSPISGHRSVSWYQQTPGQGLQFLFEYFSETQRNKGNFPGRFSGRQFSNSRSEMNVSTLELGDSALYLCASSLGANYGYTFGSGTRLTVV.

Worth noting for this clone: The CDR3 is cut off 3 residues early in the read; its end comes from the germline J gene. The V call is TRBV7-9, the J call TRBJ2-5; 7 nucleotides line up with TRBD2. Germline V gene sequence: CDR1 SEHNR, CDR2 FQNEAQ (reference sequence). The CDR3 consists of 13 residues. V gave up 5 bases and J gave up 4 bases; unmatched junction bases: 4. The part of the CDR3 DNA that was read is TGTGCCAGCAGCCGGGGGGTCTTAGAGACC. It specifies CASSRGVLET. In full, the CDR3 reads CASSRGVLETQYF.

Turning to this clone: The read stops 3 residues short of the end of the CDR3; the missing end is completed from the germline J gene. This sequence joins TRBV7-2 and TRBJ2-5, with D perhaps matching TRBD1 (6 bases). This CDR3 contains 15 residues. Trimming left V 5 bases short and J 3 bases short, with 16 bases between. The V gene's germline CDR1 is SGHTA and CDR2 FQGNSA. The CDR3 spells CASSRSGTSEETQYF. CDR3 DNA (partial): TGTGCCAGCAGCCGCTCGGGGACATCCGAAGAGACC.

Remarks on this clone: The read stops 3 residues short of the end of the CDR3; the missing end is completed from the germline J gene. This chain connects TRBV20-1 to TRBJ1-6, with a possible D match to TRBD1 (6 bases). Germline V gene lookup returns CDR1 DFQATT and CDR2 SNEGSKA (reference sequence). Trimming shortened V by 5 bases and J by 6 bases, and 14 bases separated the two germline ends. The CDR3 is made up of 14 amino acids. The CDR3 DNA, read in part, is TGCAGTGCTGCAGGACAGTCCCCTAATTCACCC. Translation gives CSAAGQSPNSP. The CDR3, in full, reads CSAAGQSPNSPLHF.

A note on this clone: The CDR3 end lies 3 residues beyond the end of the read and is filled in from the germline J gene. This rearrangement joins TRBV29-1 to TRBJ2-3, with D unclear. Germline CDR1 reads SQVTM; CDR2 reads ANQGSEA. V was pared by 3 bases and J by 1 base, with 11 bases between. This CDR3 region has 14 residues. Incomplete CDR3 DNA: TGCAGCGTTGAGCCCCCCAGGCGCACAGATACG. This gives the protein CSVEPPRRTDT. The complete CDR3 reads CSVEPPRRTDTQYF.

The sequenced part of the CDR3 DNA is TGTGCCAGCAGCTTGGGTCAGGGCTATGAG. It codes for CASSLGQGYE. The full CDR3 protein is CASSLGQGYEQFF. The chain has TRBV11-2 and TRBJ2-1, with D maybe TRBD1 (5 bases). The CDR3 is cut off 3 residues early in the read; its end comes from the germline J gene. Trimming stripped 3 bases from V and 8 bases from J, with 11 bases between. CDR3 length: 13 amino acids. Germline lookup yields CDR1 SGHAT and CDR2 FQNNGV.

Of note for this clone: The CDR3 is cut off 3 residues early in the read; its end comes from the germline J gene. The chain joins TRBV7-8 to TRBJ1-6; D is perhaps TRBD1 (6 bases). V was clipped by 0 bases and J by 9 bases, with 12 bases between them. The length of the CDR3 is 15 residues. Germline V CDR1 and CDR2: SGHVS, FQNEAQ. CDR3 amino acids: CASSLAPGAGSPLHF. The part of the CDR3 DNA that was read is TGTGCCAGCAGCTTAGCGCCAGGGGCCGGTTCACCC.

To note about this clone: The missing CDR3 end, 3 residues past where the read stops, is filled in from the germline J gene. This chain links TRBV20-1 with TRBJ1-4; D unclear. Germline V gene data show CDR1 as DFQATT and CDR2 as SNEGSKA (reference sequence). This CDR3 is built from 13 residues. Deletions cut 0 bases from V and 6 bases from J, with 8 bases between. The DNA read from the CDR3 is TGCAGTGCTAGAGAGACTGATTATGAAAAA. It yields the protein CSARETDYEK. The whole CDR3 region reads CSARETDYEKLFF.

The CDR3 region is CASSPERGGYGQYF. The sequenced part of the CDR3 DNA is TGTGCCAGCTCCCCCGAGAGGGGGGGCTATGGT. This rearrangement joins TRBV18 to TRBJ2-4, with D perhaps TRBD2 (7 bases). The CDR3 end is not reached by the read, which stops 3 residues before it; the germline J gene fills it in. Germline V gene data show CDR1 as KGHSH and CDR2 as LQKENI. This CDR3 comprises 14 residues.

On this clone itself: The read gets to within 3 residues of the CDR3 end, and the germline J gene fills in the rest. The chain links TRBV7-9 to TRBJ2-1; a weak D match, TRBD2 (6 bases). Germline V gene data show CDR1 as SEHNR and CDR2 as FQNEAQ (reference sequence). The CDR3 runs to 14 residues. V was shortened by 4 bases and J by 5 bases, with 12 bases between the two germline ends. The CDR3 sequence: CASSSGTQDNEQFF. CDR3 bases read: TGTGCCAGCAGCTCCGGGACTCAGGACAATGAG.

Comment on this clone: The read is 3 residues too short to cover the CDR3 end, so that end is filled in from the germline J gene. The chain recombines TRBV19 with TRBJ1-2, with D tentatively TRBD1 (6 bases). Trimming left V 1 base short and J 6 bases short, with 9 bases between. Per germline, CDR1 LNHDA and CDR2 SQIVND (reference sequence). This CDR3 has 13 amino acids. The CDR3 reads CASSIGGRNGYTF. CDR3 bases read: TGTGCCAGTAGTATAGGGGGGCGCAATGGC.